The 27 T cell receptor beta chains presented below share a single source sample, sequenced in a study of T-cell memory formation after mild COVID-19. MiXCR, applied by TCRdb to the 5' RACE reads, yields one record per CDR3 protein. This table has 390,000 or so distinct CDR3 sequences, roughly 15% appearing once. The specimen was PBMCs or a T cell subset sorted from them (not recorded which). Receptors were obtained from a man aged 18 to 30 who had mild COVID-19 (a few samples of this study predate the infection). Cell type and time point are not known.

This clonotype has only a few counts. This sequence joins TRBV12-3 or TRBV12-4 and TRBJ2-7, with D unclear. Between the trimmed V and J ends, which lost 7 bases and 0 bases, there was a span of 4 bases. There are 11 residues in the CDR3. CDR3 region: CASTASYEQYF. The CDR3 DNA reads as TGTGCCAGCACCGCCTCCTACGAGCAGTACTTC.

The chain is built from TRBV28 and TRBJ2-1, with TRBD2 matching 7 bases. The germline V gene has CDR1 MDHEN and CDR2 SYDVKM. Trimming took 0 bases from V and 1 from J; bases not matched to a gene: 3. CDR3 size: 16 residues. The CDR3 reads CASSLWVGGSYNEQFF. Here the CDR3 DNA reads TGTGCCAGCAGTTTATGGGTGGGGGGGTCCTACAATGAGCAGTTCTTC.

This chain uses TRBV7-3 with TRBJ2-2, with D possibly TRBD1 on 5 matching bases. The V gene's germline CDR1 is SGHTA and CDR2 FQGTGA. The V end was cut by 1 base, the J end by 2 bases, with 8 bases between. The CDR3 loop spans 15 amino acids. The CDR3 here is CASSLNTGNTGELFF. Here the CDR3 DNA reads TGTGCCAGCAGCTTAAATACAGGAAACACCGGGGAGCTGTTTTTT.

At least ten counts were recorded for this clonotype. The V and J genes are TRBV5-5 and TRBJ2-1, with D perhaps matching TRBD1 (5 bases). The CDR3 loop spans 13 amino acids. The germline V and J ends were trimmed by 0 bases and 5 bases, with 6 bases remaining between them. The germline V gene encodes CDR1 SGHKS and CDR2 YYEKEE (reference sequence). The CDR3 here is CASSLEGDNEQFF. The CDR3 coding sequence is TGTGCCAGCAGCTTGGAAGGGGACAATGAGCAGTTCTTC.

The chain links TRBV6-2 or TRBV6-3 to TRBJ2-7; a possible D gene is TRBD2 (5 bases). Germline V lookup: CDR1 MNHEY, CDR2 SVGEGT. The V end lost 6 bases, the J end lost 3 bases, and 12 bases lay between the germline ends. This CDR3 is 13 amino acids long. The CDR3 protein is CASSTKGDYEQYV. DNA of the CDR3: TGTGCCAGCAGCACAAAGGGAGACTACGAGCAGTACGTC.

This chain links TRBV20-1 with TRBJ2-1, with TRBD2 matching 8 bases. This CDR3 is built from 12 residues. Germline CDR1 reads DFQATT; CDR2 reads SNEGSKA (reference sequence). Trimming cost V 4 bases and J 9 bases; bases outside gene matches: 5. The CDR3 reads CSAKLAGGEQFF. As DNA, the CDR3 is TGCAGTGCTAAGCTAGCGGGTGGTGAGCAGTTCTTC.

This clonotype showed up just a few times. The V and J genes are TRBV5-1 and TRBJ2-3; 11 nucleotides agree with TRBD2. V was clipped by 4 bases and J by 2 bases; unmatched bases: 6. Germline V lookup: CDR1 SGHRS, CDR2 YFSETQ. This CDR3 is 16 amino acids long. The CDR3 region is CASSLGTSGITDTQYF. The CDR3 DNA reads as TGCGCCAGCAGCCTCGGGACTAGCGGAATCACAGATACGCAGTATTTT.

The chain uses TRBV29-1 and TRBJ1-2, with TRBD1 as a possible D gene (5 bases). Germline CDR1 reads SQVTM; CDR2 reads ANQGSEA. This CDR3 comprises 12 residues. V lost 0 bases and J lost 7, with 9 bases in between. Here the CDR3 DNA reads TGCAGCGTTGAAGATCATGGGGGTGGCTACACCTTC. This translates into CSVEDHGGGYTF.

This clonotype was observed a few times. The chain is built from TRBV4-1 and TRBJ2-1; 9 nucleotides match TRBD2. The CDR3 totals 17 residues. Germline CDR1 is MGHRA and CDR2 is YSYEKL. The trim removed 0 bases at V and 4 bases at J, leaving 7 bases unmatched. CDR3 amino acids: CASSQEVLAGPYNEQFF. Here the CDR3 DNA reads TGCGCCAGCAGCCAAGAAGTTCTAGCGGGGCCTTACAATGAGCAGTTCTTC.

The V call is TRBV5-1, the J call TRBJ1-1; TRBD1 is a possible D gene (5 bases). The ends were cut back, 2 bases at V and 1 base at J, with 15 bases in the middle. The CDR3 length is 16 residues. Germline V gene sequence: CDR1 SGHRS, CDR2 YFSETQ. CDR3 DNA: TGCGCCAGCAGCTTTGGACAAACCGGGCGGAACACTGAAGCTTTCTTT. Translated: CASSFGQTGRNTEAFF. The whole variable domain, remainder taken from reference TRBV5-1 and TRBJ1-1, is KAGVTQTPRYLIKTRGQQVTLSCSPISGHRSVSWYQQTPGQGLQFLFEYFSETQRNKGNFPGRFSGRQFSNSRSEMNVSTLELGDSALYLCASSFGQTGRNTEAFFGQGTRLTVV.

V is TRBV21-1 and J is TRBJ1-4; the table's D call TRBD1 went unverified against the DNA. TRBV21-1 is termed a pseudogene. The length of the CDR3 is 15 residues. CDR3 coding DNA: TGTGCCAGCAGCATCAGACAGGGGGCGTTTGAAAAACTGTTTTTT. Translation gives CASSIRQGAFEKLFF.

The rearrangement links TRBV11-2 to TRBJ1-2; possibly TRBD1 for D (6 bases). CDR1 is SGHAT and CDR2 is FQNNGV in the germline V gene. The V and J ends lost 5 bases and 2 bases respectively, with 12 bases between them. The CDR3 consists of 14 residues. CDR3 DNA sequence: TGTGCCAGCAGCGGTTGGGGGCTAAACTATGGCTACACCTTC. This codes for CASSGWGLNYGYTF.

This clonotype was detected only a few times. This chain connects TRBV6-2 or TRBV6-3 to TRBJ1-5, with D tentatively TRBD1 (5 bases). The V end lost 5 bases, the J end lost 7 bases, and 18 bases lay between the germline ends. This CDR3 has 15 residues. Per germline, CDR1 MNHEY and CDR2 SVGEGT. CDR3 coding DNA: TGTGCCAGCAGTGCACCGGGACTTGGGGGGCAGCCCCAGCATTTT. Protein: CASSAPGLGGQPQHF.

The rearrangement joins TRBV7-2 to TRBJ2-5; D ambiguous. The CDR3 length is 16 residues. Trimming took off 4 bases at V and 0 bases at J, with 15 bases between the two ends. CDR1 and CDR2 (germline): SGHTA, FQGNSA. CDR3 sequence: CASSSDRLKYQETQYF. The CDR3, as DNA: TGTGCCAGCAGCTCGGACCGGTTGAAGTACCAAGAGACCCAGTACTTC.

V and J are TRBV2 and TRBJ2-7; unclear D gene. Germline V gene data show CDR1 as SNHLY and CDR2 as FYNNEI. Trimming removed 3 bases at V and 3 bases at J, with 12 bases between. This CDR3 contains 14 residues. The CDR3 loop reads CASSDLGENYEQYF. CDR3 bases: TGTGCCAGCAGTGATTTAGGCGAAAACTACGAGCAGTACTTC.

As for this clonotype: No conserved phenylalanine or tryptophan ends this CDR3, so it is likely a read error. V usage is TRBV4-3 and J usage is TRBJ2-4; D remains ambiguous. CDR1 is LGHNA and CDR2 is YSLEER in the germline V gene. The CDR3 sequence is 17 residues long. V shed 0 bases and J shed 6 bases, with 18 bases lying between them. CDR3 nucleotide sequence: TGCGCCAGCAGCCAAGATCCACCAGTGAAATACCTAAACATTCAGTACTTA. Protein: CASSQDPPVKYLNIQYL.

CDR3 region: CASTPLGRGGYTF. The CDR3, as DNA: TGTGCCAGCACGCCCCTGGGCAGGGGTGGCTACACCTTC. V is TRBV2 and J is TRBJ1-2; tentatively, D is TRBD1 (6 bases). The CDR3 spans 13 residues. V lost 7 bases to trimming and J lost 7 bases, with 16 bases between them. Germline V gene lookup returns CDR1 SNHLY and CDR2 FYNNEI.

The chain carries TRBV7-9 and TRBJ1-2; D might be TRBD1 (5 bases). Trimming cost V 8 bases and J 8 bases, with 15 bases left between them. The germline V gene encodes CDR1 SEHNR and CDR2 FQNEAQ (reference sequence). There are 12 residues in the CDR3. CDR3 loop: CASSWPGRGYTF. CDR3 in DNA: TGTGCCAGCTCCTGGCCAGGGCGAGGCTACACCTTC.

DNA of the CDR3: TGTGCCAGCAGCGCCCCCTGGGCAGATACGCAGTATTTT. It encodes CASSAPWADTQYF. The chain links TRBV9 to TRBJ2-3, with unresolved D. The V end was cut by 3 bases, the J end by 4 bases, with 9 bases between. The CDR3 totals 13 residues. Germline V gene data show CDR1 as SGDLS and CDR2 as YYNGEE.

The table lists this clonotype with a few counts. The J gene is TRBJ2-3, the V gene TRBV19, with TRBD1 matching 11 bases. V shed 2 bases and J 4 bases; nucleotides not matched to a gene: 5. This CDR3 spans 16 amino acids. Germline V gene lookup returns CDR1 LNHDA and CDR2 SQIVND (reference sequence). The CDR3 sequence: CASSIPRDRGADTQYF. CDR3 DNA: TGTGCCAGTAGTATACCCAGGGACAGGGGGGCAGATACGCAGTATTTT.

The rearrangement links TRBV15 to TRBJ1-1; TRBD1 is a possible D gene (6 bases). Germline V gives CDR1 LNHNV, CDR2 YYDKDF (reference sequence). CDR3 length: 13 residues. Trimming cost V 8 bases and J 5 bases, with 15 bases left between them. The CDR3 here is CATGGARGTEAFF. The CDR3 DNA is TGTGCCACCGGGGGGGCGAGGGGAACTGAAGCTTTCTTT.

This clonotype turned up a few times. The CDR3 DNA reads TGCAGTGCTCCAAGGACTGACTCCTACGAGCAGTACTTC. Translating gives CSAPRTDSYEQYF. This chain joins TRBV20-1 and TRBJ2-7, with a tentative D call TRBD2 (5 bases). The CDR3 totals 13 residues. The V and J ends lost 5 bases and 0 bases respectively, with 11 bases between them. Per germline, CDR1 DFQATT and CDR2 SNEGSKA (reference sequence).

The V call is TRBV11-2, the J call TRBJ1-1; weak D call: TRBD1 (5 bases). The CDR3 spans 12 residues. V lost 7 bases to trimming and J lost 5 bases, with 11 bases between them. The germline V gene encodes CDR1 SGHAT and CDR2 FQNNGV. DNA for the CDR3: TGTGCCAGCACGCTTCGGGGGACTGAAGCTTTCTTT. Amino acid sequence: CASTLRGTEAFF.

Only a few counts were recorded for this clonotype. The chain joins TRBV20-1 to TRBJ2-1, with 9 bases that match TRBD2. V was pared by 1 base and J by 10 bases, with 11 bases of the junction left unmatched. The germline CDR1 and CDR2 sequences are DFQATT and SNEGSKA (reference sequence). The CDR3 sequence is 15 residues long. CDR3 in DNA: TGCAGTGCTAGAGCGAATAGGCGGGGGGGCCGGGAGCAGTTCTTC. Translation: CSARANRRGGREQFF.

This clonotype has ten or more counts. The chain recombines TRBV7-8 with TRBJ2-1; D not certain. CDR1 SGHVS and CDR2 FQNEAQ come from the germline V gene. This CDR3 spans 15 amino acids. V was clipped by 4 bases and J by 5 bases, with 15 bases between them. In nucleotides, the CDR3 is TGTGCCAGCAGCTCTTACACGACTGGGGACAATGAGCAGTTCTTC. It specifies CASSSYTTGDNEQFF.

This clonotype was seen a few times. The genes are TRBV10-2 and TRBJ1-2; the match to TRBD1 covers 8 bases. The germline V gene has CDR1 WSHSY and CDR2 SAAADI. Trimming at V came to 2 bases and at J to 2 bases, leaving 7 bases not matched to a gene. The CDR3 runs to 16 residues. The CDR3 reads CASSELNRQGNYGYTF. The DNA of the CDR3 is TGCGCCAGCAGTGAGCTAAACCGACAGGGGAACTATGGCTACACCTTC.

In nucleotides, the CDR3 is TGCAGTGCTAAGGTAGCGGGACGGGAGACCCAGTACTTC. Its protein product is CSAKVAGRETQYF. The genes are TRBV20-1 and TRBJ2-5; 8 positions match TRBD2. CDR3 length equals 13 residues. CDR1 is DFQATT, CDR2 SNEGSKA, per germline (reference sequence). V lost 4 bases, J lost 5 bases, and 6 bases stayed unmatched.